These T cell receptor beta chains were read from a single sample in a study of response to subunit inactivated influenza vaccine. One entry per CDR3 protein, called by TCRdb with MiXCR from the RT-PCR reads. There are roughly 780,000 distinct CDR3 sequences in the sample; about a fifth occur only once, and roughly a tenth lies in the top ten. The material sequenced was PBMCs from blood, taken around 5 days after vaccination. All receptors come from a man aged 50-59 years who received an inactivated influenza vaccine. CDR3s include the opening cysteine and the closing phenylalanine or tryptophan. The D gene is left open where the match is weak. Clone size, where shown, is once, few, many, or a class for clones that have expanded.

len	abundance	d_gene	j_gene	v_gene	CDR3nt	CDR3aa
17	few	TRBD2	TRBJ2-7	TRBV7-9	TGTGCCAGCAGCCCCGTACTGGGACTAGCGGGATGGTACGAGCAGTACTTC	CASSPVLGLAGWYEQYF
16	few	TRBD2	TRBJ2-3	TRBV7-2	TGTGCCAGCAGGGATCTAGCGGGAGTTTTGACAGATACGCAGTATTTT	CASRDLAGVLTDTQYF
14	few	NA	TRBJ1-1	TRBV29-1	TGCAGCGTTGAAGGGGTCAACAGGATGACTGAAGCTTTCTTT	CSVEGVNRMTEAFF
17	NA	TRBD1	TRBJ2-2	TRBV7-6	TGTGCCAGCAGCTTGACACGGGACAGGGGATTGGCCGGGGAGCTGTTTTTT	CASSLTRDRGLAGELFF
16	many	TRBD1	TRBJ2-1	TRBV24-1	TGTGCCACCAGTGATGTCGGACAGGGGTACAAAGCTGAGCAGTTCTTC	CATSDVGQGYKAEQFF
14	NA	TRBD2	TRBJ2-3	TRBV12-3/TRBV12-4	TGTGCCAGCAGTCCTAGCGGGGGGTCAGATACGCAGTATTTT	CASSPSGGSDTQYF
13	NA	TRBD1	TRBJ1-1	TRBV29-1	TGCAGCGTCACCGACAGGGGAAGAACTGAAGCTTTCTTT	CSVTDRGRTEAFF
14	NA	NA	TRBJ2-7	TRBV4-2	TGTGCCAGCAGCCAAGAAGAACGGACCTACGAGCAGTACTTC	CASSQEERTYEQYF
14	NA	NA	TRBJ2-7	TRBV4-3	TGCGCCAGCAGCCAGGGTTTACGGAACTACGAGCAGTACTTC	CASSQGLRNYEQYF
16	NA	NA	TRBJ2-7	TRBV15	TGTGCCACCAGCAGAGATGGGGCAGGGCCCGGGTACGAGCAGTACTTC	CATSRDGAGPGYEQYF
18	NA	TRBD2	TRBJ2-3	TRBV28	TGTGCCAGCAGTTTAATCCCGACTAGCGGGAGGGCTCCAGATACGCAGTATTTT	CASSLIPTSGRAPDTQYF
14	few	NA	TRBJ1-1	TRBV6-2/TRBV6-3	TGTGCCAGCACCCTGAATCGGGGAGTCTCTGAAGCTTTCTTT	CASTLNRGVSEAFF
16	NA	NA	TRBJ2-3	TRBV18	TGTGCCAGCTCACCACGGAAGGGGATAGGAACAGATACGCAGTATTTT	CASSPRKGIGTDTQYF
15	few	NA	TRBJ2-2	TRBV20-1	TGCAGTGCTAGAGCCCCGGGTCCGAACACCGGGGAGCTGTTTTTT	CSARAPGPNTGELFF
16	few	TRBD2	TRBJ2-7	TRBV7-2	TGTGCCAGCCATAGTTGGGGGGGTTTCTCTCCGTACGAGCAGTACTTC	CASHSWGGFSPYEQYF
16	few	TRBD1	TRBJ1-5	TRBV6-5	TGTGCCAGCAGTTACCAGGGACAGGGGGTCAATCAGCCCCAGCATTTT	CASSYQGQGVNQPQHF
16	NA	TRBD2	TRBJ2-5	TRBV4-2	TGTGCCAGCAGCCAGACTAGCGGGGCTACCACATGGACCCAGTACTTC	CASSQTSGATTWTQYF
17	few	TRBD1	TRBJ1-2	TRBV4-1	TGCGCCAGCAGCCAAAGGACCGGGACAGGCAGTAACTATGGCTACACCTTC	CASSQRTGTGSNYGYTF
16	few	TRBD2	TRBJ2-2	TRBV5-5	TGTGCCAGCAGCTCAAGAGTAGCGGGTCTCACCGGGGAGCTGTTTTTT	CASSSRVAGLTGELFF
14	few	NA	TRBJ1-2	TRBV6-5	TGTGCCAGCAGTTACTCGAAGGGAGCCTATGGCTACACCTTC	CASSYSKGAYGYTF
16	NA	NA	TRBJ1-1	TRBV15	TGTGCCACCAGCAGAGATTCGGGGTTGGTGAACACTGAAGCTTTCTTT	CATSRDSGLVNTEAFF
15	few	NA	TRBJ2-1	TRBV7-2	TGTGCCAGCAGCCAGGCCGGCCCCAAGTTTGGTGAGCAGTTCTTC	CASSQAGPKFGEQFF
14	NA	TRBD1	TRBJ2-1	TRBV20-1	TGCAGTGCCGACCGGGACAGTCTATACAATGAGCAGTTCTTC	CSADRDSLYNEQFF
15	NA	TRBD2	TRBJ2-1	TRBV14	TGTGCCAGCAGCCGACTAGCGGGAATCGACAATGAGCAGTTCTTC	CASSRLAGIDNEQFF
14	NA	NA	TRBJ1-1	TRBV12-3/TRBV12-4	TGTGCCAGCAGCCCCTCTGGGCTCTACACTGAAGCTTTCTTT	CASSPSGLYTEAFF
14	NA	NA	TRBJ2-2	TRBV20-1	TGCAGTGCTCCACGGAAAAGCGGCACCGGGGAGCTGTTTTTT	CSAPRKSGTGELFF
14	NA	NA	TRBJ2-4	TRBV7-2	TGTGCCAGCAGCAGCCGACGGAATCGGAACATTCAGTACTTC	CASSSRRNRNIQYF
16	few	TRBD1	TRBJ2-7	TRBV11-2	TGTGCCAGCAGCTTAGGATTGGGGACAGGCTCCTACGAGCAGTACTTC	CASSLGLGTGSYEQYF
17	NA	NA	TRBJ2-3	TRBV7-8	TGTGCCAGCAGCTCGTACCCCGGCCTCCCTAGCACAGATACGCAGTATTTT	CASSSYPGLPSTDTQYF
15	NA	NA	TRBJ2-7	TRBV18	TGTGCCAGCTCACCAAAAAGGGGCGGTGAAGACGAGCAGTACTTC	CASSPKRGGEDEQYF
15	many	NA	TRBJ1-1	TRBV4-3	TGCGCCAGCAGCCAAGAGACAGCGTTGAACACTGAAGCTTTCTTT	CASSQETALNTEAFF
13	few	TRBD2	TRBJ2-1	TRBV7-8	TGTGCCAGCACCAGCAGAGGGAGGGATGAGCAGTTCTTC	CASTSRGRDEQFF
14	few	NA	TRBJ2-2	TRBV29-1	TGCAGCGTTTGGGGGGAACGAAGCACCGGGGAGCTGTTTTTT	CSVWGERSTGELFF
12	NA	TRBD1	TRBJ1-2	TRBV7-9	TGTGCCAGCAGCTTTCAGGGGGTTGGCTACACCTTC	CASSFQGVGYTF
22	NA	TRBD2	TRBJ2-3	TRBV20-1	TGCAGTGCTAGAGATGCGAGTGTTTTAGCGGCGGGGGGACCTCTCCGCACAGATACGCAGTATTTT	CSARDASVLAAGGPLRTDTQYF
15	few	NA	TRBJ2-1	TRBV4-1	TGCGCCAGCAGCCAAGCCCGGGGGCCAATACGTGAGCAGTTCTTC	CASSQARGPIREQFF
16	NA	TRBD2	TRBJ2-3	TRBV4-3	TGCGCCAGCAGCCCCGGGCCGGCGGGGGGGCCAGATACGCAGTATTTT	CASSPGPAGGPDTQYF
14	NA	NA	TRBJ2-5	TRBV5-6	TGTGCCAGCAGCTTGGCAGGGGAGAAAAAGACCCAGTACTTC	CASSLAGEKKTQYF
14	NA	NA	TRBJ1-4	TRBV30	TGTGCCTGGAGCCCTTCGGGGGGGGCAGAAAAACTGTTTTTT	CAWSPSGGAEKLFF
17	few	TRBD1	TRBJ2-6	TRBV7-8	TGTGCCAGCAGCTTAAACAGACAGGGGACTGGGGCCAACGTCCTGACTTTC	CASSLNRQGTGANVLTF
16	NA	TRBD2	TRBJ2-1	TRBV30	TGTGCCCGAAGGGGCGGGGGACCCTTCTCCTACAATGAGCAGTTCTTC	CARRGGGPFSYNEQFF
14	few	TRBD2	TRBJ2-3	TRBV20-1	TGCAGTGCTTTAGCGGGGGGGCCTAAAGATACGCAGTATTTT	CSALAGGPKDTQYF